A single sample is the source of the 17 T cell receptor beta chains below, sequenced in a study of regulatory T cells in long-lasting Graves disease. The time point: newly diagnosed GD, antithyroid drugs for less than 3 months. PBMC RNA was the source of the TCR library. Combining iRepertoire HTBI primers with Arm-PCR of CDR3 regions, the authors built TCR beta libraries. Via MiXCR, TCRdb re-called the multiplex PCR reads, giving one row per CDR3 protein. The sample gives 200,000 to 250,000 distinct CDR3 sequences, around 19% of which show up once; approximately 12% is in the top ten. The sample also formed part of further work on T cells in Graves' hyperthyroidism and ophthalmopathy.

Sample: peripheral blood mononuclear cells (PBMCs), taken at new diagnosis, from a patient treated with antithyroid drugs. These receptors were obtained from a woman younger than 45 with Graves disease.

This clonotype has at least ten counts. This chain connects TRBV28 to TRBJ2-7; D perhaps matches TRBD2 (6 bases). CDR3 length equals 12 residues. CDR1 is MDHEN, CDR2 SYDVKM, per germline. The ends were cut back, 10 bases at V and 2 bases at J, with 12 bases in the middle. The CDR3 DNA reads TGTGCCACGAGGGGAGGTCCCTACGAGCAGTACTTC. It translates to CATRGGPYEQYF.

In its sample, this clonotype was seen many times. The chain links TRBV5-1 to TRBJ2-1, with 9 bases aligning to TRBD2. There are 16 residues in the CDR3. J lost 9 bases, V lost 4 bases, and 14 bases had no gene match. From germline, CDR1 is SGHRS and CDR2 YFSETQ. The chain's CDR3 is CASSARLAELHGEQFF. CDR3 bases: TGCGCCAGCAGCGCCCGACTAGCGGAGTTACATGGTGAGCAGTTCTTC.

There are many counts of this clonotype. The J gene is TRBJ1-1, the V gene TRBV3-1; 7 bases fit TRBD1. Looked up from germline, CDR1 is LGHDT and CDR2 is YNNKEL (reference sequence). This CDR3 has 12 amino acids. V lost 3 bases, J lost 7 bases, and 2 bases stayed unmatched. The CDR3: CASSQTGFEAFF. CDR3 coding DNA: TGTGCCAGCAGCCAGACAGGGTTTGAAGCTTTCTTT.

This clonotype was recorded at least ten times. The gene calls are TRBV28 and TRBJ2-3, with D tentatively TRBD2 (7 bases). Looked up from germline, CDR1 is MDHEN and CDR2 is SYDVKM. The length of the CDR3 is 13 residues. Deletions cut 7 bases from V and 5 bases from J, with 13 bases between. The chain's CDR3 is CASTQGGGDTQYF. CDR3 bases: TGTGCCAGCACCCAAGGGGGGGGAGATACGCAGTATTTT.

The genes are TRBV28 and TRBJ2-1; 7 positions agree with TRBD1. The length of the CDR3 is 13 residues. J lost 4 bases, V lost 7 bases, and 4 bases had no gene match. The germline gives CDR1 MDHEN, CDR2 SYDVKM. The CDR3 region has the DNA TGTGCCAGCACCCCGGACAGGTACAATGAGCAGTTCTTC. The encoded protein is CASTPDRYNEQFF.

The J gene is TRBJ2-5, the V gene TRBV5-4; D is uncertain. Germline V gives CDR1 SGHNT, CDR2 YYREEE (reference sequence). The CDR3 spans 14 residues. The V end lost 0 bases, the J end lost 3 bases, and 9 bases lay between the germline ends. This chain's CDR3 is CASSLGVGEETQYF. DNA for the CDR3: TGTGCCAGCAGCTTGGGGGTTGGGGAAGAGACCCAGTACTTC.

This clonotype was seen at least ten times. This rearrangement joins TRBV9 to TRBJ1-1; D is unclear. V lost 1 base and J 5 bases, leaving 9 bases between the germline ends. CDR1 and CDR2 (germline): SGDLS, YYNGEE. This CDR3 is 13 amino acids long. CDR3 DNA sequence: TGTGCCAGCAGCGTATCCCCTGGAACTGAAGCTTTCTTT. Translating it yields CASSVSPGTEAFF.

This clonotype has ten or more counts. This rearrangement joins TRBV6-1 to TRBJ1-3, with no clear D. Germline V gene sequence: CDR1 MNHNS, CDR2 SASEGT. V lost 1 base and J lost 0, with 7 bases in between. The CDR3 is 15 residues long. The CDR3 loop is CASSEGGFSGNTIYF. DNA for the CDR3: TGTGCCAGCAGTGAAGGAGGCTTCTCTGGAAACACCATATATTTT.

In this sample, this clonotype turned up many times. The chain uses TRBV28 and TRBJ1-4, with 8 bases identical to TRBD1. Trimming removed 6 bases from V and 3 bases from J; junction bases left unmatched: 3. Looked up from germline, CDR1 is MDHEN and CDR2 is SYDVKM. The CDR3 is made up of 14 amino acids. CDR3 in amino acids: CASRDRGPNEKLFF. CDR3 sequence (DNA): TGTGCCAGCAGAGACAGGGGACCTAATGAAAAACTGTTTTTT.

The rearrangement joins TRBV2 to TRBJ2-7; D might be TRBD1 (6 bases). V lost 5 bases and J 5 bases, leaving 13 bases between the germline ends. The CDR3 loop spans 13 amino acids. CDR1 and CDR2 (germline): SNHLY, FYNNEI. The CDR3 region has the DNA TGTGCCAGCAGTTACAGAAACAGGGACGAGCAGTACTTC. This sequence encodes CASSYRNRDEQYF.

The chain links TRBV20-1 to TRBJ2-7; 10 positions match TRBD1. CDR3 size: 15 residues. V lost 0 bases and J lost 5; bases outside the gene matches: 7. CDR1 is DFQATT, CDR2 SNEGSKA, per germline (reference sequence). CDR3 residues: CSARDSTGGGHEQYF. Here the CDR3 DNA reads TGCAGTGCTAGAGATTCGACAGGGGGCGGCCACGAGCAGTACTTC.

This clonotype was seen ten or more times. V gene TRBV2 combines with J gene TRBJ2-3, with TRBD2 as a possible D gene (7 bases). Per germline, CDR1 SNHLY and CDR2 FYNNEI. The CDR3 consists of 16 residues. V gave up 6 bases and J gave up 4 bases, with 20 bases separating them. CDR3 amino acids: CASRKGHQAGADTQYF. The CDR3 region has the DNA TGTGCCAGCAGGAAGGGACATCAGGCGGGGGCAGATACGCAGTATTTT.

The sample holds a few counts of this clonotype. DNA of the CDR3: TGTGCCAGCAGTTGGAACACCGGGGAGCTGTTTTTT. This translates into CASSWNTGELFF. The chain joins TRBV27 to TRBJ2-2, with D hard to call. V lost 4 bases to trimming and J lost 1 base, with 1 base between them. The CDR3 runs 12 residues. The germline CDR1 and CDR2 sequences are MNHEY and SMNVEV (reference sequence).

In this sample, this clonotype turned up a few times. This rearrangement joins TRBV19 to TRBJ2-1; 11 bases line up with TRBD2. This CDR3 spans 19 amino acids. The junction had 10 bases not matched to a gene; V was cut back by 3 bases and J by 0 bases. The germline gives CDR1 LNHDA, CDR2 SQIVND (reference sequence). In DNA form, the CDR3 reads TGTGCCAGTAGTATTCTGGGACTAGCGGCACTTAGCTCCTACAATGAGCAGTTCTTC. Amino acids: CASSILGLAALSSYNEQFF. Full variable domain (remainder filled in from reference TRBV19 and TRBJ2-1): DGGITQSPKYLFRKEGQNVTLSCEQNLNHDAMYWYRQDPGQGLRLIYYSQIVNDFQKGDIAEGYSVSREKKESFPLTVTSAQKNPTAFYLCASSILGLAALSSYNEQFFGPGTRLTVL.

The V gene is TRBV19, the J gene TRBJ2-1; D possibly corresponds to TRBD1 (6 bases). V was cut by 5 bases and J by 9 bases, with 14 bases left in between. CDR1 LNHDA and CDR2 SQIVND come from the germline V gene (reference sequence). The CDR3 sequence is 13 residues long. The CDR3 loop is CASSQHQGSEQFF. The CDR3 coding sequence is TGTGCCAGTAGTCAACACCAGGGGAGTGAGCAGTTCTTC.

This clonotype was counted ten times or more. For the CDR3, the DNA is TGTGCCAGCACCTTTTTCAATCAGCCCCAGCATTTT. This gives the protein CASTFFNQPQHF. The V gene is TRBV6-1, the J gene TRBJ1-5, with D unclear. The CDR3 consists of 12 residues. Germline CDR1 reads MNHNS; CDR2 reads SASEGT. The V and J ends lost 7 bases and 3 bases respectively, with 7 bases between them.

This clonotype has a count of ten or more. The V gene is TRBV28, the J gene TRBJ1-1; the match to TRBD1 covers 8 bases. Germline loops: CDR1 MDHEN, CDR2 SYDVKM. Losses at the gene ends were 3 bases for V and 4 bases for J; bases not matched to a gene: 16. The CDR3 extends over 18 amino acids. CDR3 DNA sequence: TGTGCCAGCAGTTTCAACCAGGGGGCTGGAGGAGTTCGCACTGAAGCTTTCTTT. It is translated as CASSFNQGAGGVRTEAFF.